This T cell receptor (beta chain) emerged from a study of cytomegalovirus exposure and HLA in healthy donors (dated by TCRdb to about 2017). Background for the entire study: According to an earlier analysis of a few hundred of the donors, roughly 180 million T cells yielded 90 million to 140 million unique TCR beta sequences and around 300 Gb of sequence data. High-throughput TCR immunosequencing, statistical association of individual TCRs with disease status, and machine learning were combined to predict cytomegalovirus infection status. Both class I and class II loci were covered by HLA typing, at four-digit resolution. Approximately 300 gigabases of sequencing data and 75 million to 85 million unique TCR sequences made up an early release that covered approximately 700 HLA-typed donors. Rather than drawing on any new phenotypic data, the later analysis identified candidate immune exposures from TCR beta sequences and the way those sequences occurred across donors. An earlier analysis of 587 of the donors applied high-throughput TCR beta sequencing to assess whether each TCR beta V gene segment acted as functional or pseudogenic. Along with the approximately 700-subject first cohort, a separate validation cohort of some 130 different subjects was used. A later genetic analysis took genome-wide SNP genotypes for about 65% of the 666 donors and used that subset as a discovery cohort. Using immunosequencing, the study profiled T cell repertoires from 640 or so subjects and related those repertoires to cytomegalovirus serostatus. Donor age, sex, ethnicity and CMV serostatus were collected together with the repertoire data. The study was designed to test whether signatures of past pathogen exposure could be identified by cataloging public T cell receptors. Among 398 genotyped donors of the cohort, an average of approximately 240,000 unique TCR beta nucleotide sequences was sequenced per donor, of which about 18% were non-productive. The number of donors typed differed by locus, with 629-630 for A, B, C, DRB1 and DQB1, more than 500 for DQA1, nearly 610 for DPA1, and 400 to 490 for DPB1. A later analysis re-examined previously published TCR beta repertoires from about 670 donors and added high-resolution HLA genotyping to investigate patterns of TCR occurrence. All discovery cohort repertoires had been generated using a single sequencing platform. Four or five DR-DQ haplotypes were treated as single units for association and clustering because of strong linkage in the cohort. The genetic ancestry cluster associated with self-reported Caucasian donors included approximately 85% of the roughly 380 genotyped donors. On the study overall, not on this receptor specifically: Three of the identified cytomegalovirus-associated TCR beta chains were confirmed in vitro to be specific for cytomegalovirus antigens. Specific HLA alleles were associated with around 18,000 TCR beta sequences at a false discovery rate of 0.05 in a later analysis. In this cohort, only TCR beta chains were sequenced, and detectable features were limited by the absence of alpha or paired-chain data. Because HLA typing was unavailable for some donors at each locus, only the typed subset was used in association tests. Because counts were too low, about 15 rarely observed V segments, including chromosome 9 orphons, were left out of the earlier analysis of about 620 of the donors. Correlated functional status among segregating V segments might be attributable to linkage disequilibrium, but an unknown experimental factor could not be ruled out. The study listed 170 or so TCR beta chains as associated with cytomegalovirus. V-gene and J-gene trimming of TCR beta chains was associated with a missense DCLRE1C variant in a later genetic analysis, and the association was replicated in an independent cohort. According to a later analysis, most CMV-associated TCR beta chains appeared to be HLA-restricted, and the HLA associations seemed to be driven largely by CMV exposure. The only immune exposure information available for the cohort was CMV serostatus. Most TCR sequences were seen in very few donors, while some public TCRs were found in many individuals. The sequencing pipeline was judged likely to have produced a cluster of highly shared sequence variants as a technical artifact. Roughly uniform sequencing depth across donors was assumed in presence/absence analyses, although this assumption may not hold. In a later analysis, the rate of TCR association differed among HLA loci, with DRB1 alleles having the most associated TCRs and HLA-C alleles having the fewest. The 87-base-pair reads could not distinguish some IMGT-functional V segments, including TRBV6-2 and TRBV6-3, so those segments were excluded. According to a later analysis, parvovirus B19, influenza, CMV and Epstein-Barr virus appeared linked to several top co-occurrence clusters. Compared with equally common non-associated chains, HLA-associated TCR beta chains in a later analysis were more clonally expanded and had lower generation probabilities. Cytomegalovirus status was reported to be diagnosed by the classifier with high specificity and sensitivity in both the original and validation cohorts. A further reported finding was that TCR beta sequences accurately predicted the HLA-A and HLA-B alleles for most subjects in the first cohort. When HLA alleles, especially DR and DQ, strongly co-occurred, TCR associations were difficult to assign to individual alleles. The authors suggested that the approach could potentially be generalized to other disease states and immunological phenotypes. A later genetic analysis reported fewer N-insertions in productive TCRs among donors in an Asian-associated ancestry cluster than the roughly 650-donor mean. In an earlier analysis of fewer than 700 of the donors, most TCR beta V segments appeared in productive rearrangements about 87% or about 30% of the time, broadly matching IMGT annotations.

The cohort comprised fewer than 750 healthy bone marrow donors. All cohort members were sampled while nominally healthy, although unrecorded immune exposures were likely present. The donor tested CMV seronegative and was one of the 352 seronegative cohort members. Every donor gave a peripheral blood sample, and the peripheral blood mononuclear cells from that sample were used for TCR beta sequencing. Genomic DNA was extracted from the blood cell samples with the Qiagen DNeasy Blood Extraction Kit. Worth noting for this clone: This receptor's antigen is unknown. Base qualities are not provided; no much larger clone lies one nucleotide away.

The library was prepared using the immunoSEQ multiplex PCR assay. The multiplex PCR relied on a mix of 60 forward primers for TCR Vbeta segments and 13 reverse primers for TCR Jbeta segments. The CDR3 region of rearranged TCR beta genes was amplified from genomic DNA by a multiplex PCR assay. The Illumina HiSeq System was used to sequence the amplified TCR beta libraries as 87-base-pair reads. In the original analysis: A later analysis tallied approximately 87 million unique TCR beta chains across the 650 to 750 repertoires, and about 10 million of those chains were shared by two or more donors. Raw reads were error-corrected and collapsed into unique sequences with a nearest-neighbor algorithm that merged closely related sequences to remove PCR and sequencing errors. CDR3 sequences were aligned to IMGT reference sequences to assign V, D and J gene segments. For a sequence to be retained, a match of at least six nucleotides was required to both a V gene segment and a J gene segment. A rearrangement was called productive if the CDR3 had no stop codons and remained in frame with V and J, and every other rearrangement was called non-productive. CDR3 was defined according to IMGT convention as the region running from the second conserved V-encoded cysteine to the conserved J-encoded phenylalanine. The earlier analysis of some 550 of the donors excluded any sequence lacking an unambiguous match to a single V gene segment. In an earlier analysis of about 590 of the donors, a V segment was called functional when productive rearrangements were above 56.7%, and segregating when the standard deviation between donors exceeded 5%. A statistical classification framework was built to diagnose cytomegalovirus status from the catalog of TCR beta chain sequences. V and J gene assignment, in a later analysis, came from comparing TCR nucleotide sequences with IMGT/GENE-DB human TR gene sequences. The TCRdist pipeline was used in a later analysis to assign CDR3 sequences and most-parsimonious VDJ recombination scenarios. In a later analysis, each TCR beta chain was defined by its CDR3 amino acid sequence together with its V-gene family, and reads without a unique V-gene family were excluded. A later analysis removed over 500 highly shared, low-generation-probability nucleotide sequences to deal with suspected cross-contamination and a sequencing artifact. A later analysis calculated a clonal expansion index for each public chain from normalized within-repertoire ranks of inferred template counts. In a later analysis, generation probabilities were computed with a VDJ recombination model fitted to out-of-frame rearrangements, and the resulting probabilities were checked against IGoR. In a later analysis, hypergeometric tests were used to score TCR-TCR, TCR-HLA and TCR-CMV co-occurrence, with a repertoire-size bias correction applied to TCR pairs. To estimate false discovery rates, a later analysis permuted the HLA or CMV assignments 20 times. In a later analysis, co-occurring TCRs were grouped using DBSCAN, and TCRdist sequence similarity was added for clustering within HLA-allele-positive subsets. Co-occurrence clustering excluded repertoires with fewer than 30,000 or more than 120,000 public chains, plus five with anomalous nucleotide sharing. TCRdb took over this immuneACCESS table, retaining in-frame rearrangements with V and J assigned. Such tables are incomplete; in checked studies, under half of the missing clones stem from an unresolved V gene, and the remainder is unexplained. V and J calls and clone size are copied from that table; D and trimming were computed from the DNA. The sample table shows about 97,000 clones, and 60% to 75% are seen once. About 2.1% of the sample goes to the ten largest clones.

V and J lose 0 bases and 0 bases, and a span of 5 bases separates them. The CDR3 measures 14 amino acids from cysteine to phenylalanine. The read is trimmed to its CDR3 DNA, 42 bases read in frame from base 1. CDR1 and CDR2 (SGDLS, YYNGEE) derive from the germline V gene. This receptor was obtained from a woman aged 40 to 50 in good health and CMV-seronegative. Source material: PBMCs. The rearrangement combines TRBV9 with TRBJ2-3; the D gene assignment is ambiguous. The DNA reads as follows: TGTGCCAGCAGCGTAGCTCCTAGCACAGATACGCAGTATTTT. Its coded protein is CASSVAPSTDTQYF.